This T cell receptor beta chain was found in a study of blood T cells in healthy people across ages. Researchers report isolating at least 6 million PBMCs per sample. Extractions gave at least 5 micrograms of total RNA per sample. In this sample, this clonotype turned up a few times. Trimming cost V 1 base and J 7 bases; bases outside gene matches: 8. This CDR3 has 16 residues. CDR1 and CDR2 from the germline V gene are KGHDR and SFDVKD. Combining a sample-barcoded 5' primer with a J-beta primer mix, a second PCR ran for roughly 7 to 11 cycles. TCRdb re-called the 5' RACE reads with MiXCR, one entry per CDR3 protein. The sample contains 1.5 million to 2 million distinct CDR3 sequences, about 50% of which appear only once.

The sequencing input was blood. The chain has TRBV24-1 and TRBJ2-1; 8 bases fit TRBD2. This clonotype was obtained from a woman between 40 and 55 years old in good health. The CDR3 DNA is TGTGCCACCAGTGATTTTAACGGGGGGGCATGGAATGAGCAGTTCTTC. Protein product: CATSDFNGGAWNEQFF.